The 14 T cell receptor beta chains below come from one sample, sequenced in a study of cytomegalovirus exposure and HLA in healthy donors (dated by TCRdb to 2016 to 2017). The library came from the immunoSEQ multiplex PCR assay. TCRdb retrieved this table from immuneACCESS and kept in-frame rearrangements only. Not all clones are present; in checked studies, unresolved V genes account for under half, and no reason is known for the remainder. The sample contains a few hundred thousand clones, about 93% of them found a single time. The top ten clones comprise approximately 0.99% of the sample. The material sequenced was PBMCs. All receptors derive from a young woman in good health and CMV-seronegative.

The chain recombines TRBV9 with TRBJ2-2, with TRBD1 matching 7 bases. The CDR3 totals 15 residues. V gave up 3 bases and J gave up 7 bases; unmatched junction bases: 9. Germline V gene sequence: CDR1 SGDLS, CDR2 YYNGEE. The CDR3 protein is CASSAYRGLDGELFF. In nucleotides, the CDR3 is TGTGCCAGCAGCGCGTACAGGGGTCTCGACGGGGAGCTGTTTTTT.

This clone was seen just once. This chain joins TRBV15 and TRBJ2-5; weak D call: TRBD2 (7 bases). Between the trimmed V and J ends, which lost 4 bases and 2 bases, there was a span of 14 bases. This CDR3 region has 15 residues. CDR1 and CDR2 from the germline V gene are LNHNV and YYDKDF (reference sequence). The CDR3 DNA reads TGTGCCACCAGCACCGATGGGGGGGCACAAGAGACCCAGTACTTC. Encoded protein: CATSTDGGAQETQYF.

The CDR3 spells CASSALSTYNEQFF. Here the CDR3 DNA reads TGTGCCAGCAGCGCCCTCTCCACTTACAATGAGCAGTTCTTC. The rearrangement links TRBV9 to TRBJ2-1; D not certain. CDR1 is SGDLS and CDR2 is YYNGEE in the germline V gene. This CDR3 comprises 14 residues. Trimming took off 3 bases at V and 4 bases at J, with 11 bases between the two ends.

CDR3 in DNA: TGTGCCAGCAGCGCCGGACAGGGTCGGTACGAGCAGTACTTC. This codes for CASSAGQGRYEQYF. The chain is built from TRBV5-4 and TRBJ2-7, with 8 bases matching TRBD1. Germline V gene data show CDR1 as SGHNT and CDR2 as YYREEE (reference sequence). The junction had 7 bases not matched to a gene; V was cut back by 4 bases and J by 4 bases. The CDR3 totals 14 residues.

V usage is TRBV30 and J usage is TRBJ2-3, with D maybe TRBD2 (6 bases). This CDR3 contains 13 residues. The V gene lost 4 bases and the J gene lost 2 bases, with 10 bases spanning the gap. The germline V gene encodes CDR1 GTSNPN and CDR2 SVGIG (reference sequence). CDR3 amino acids: CAWTPDYTDTQYF. CDR3 in DNA: TGTGCCTGGACTCCGGACTACACAGATACGCAGTATTTT.

The chain is built from TRBV6-1 and TRBJ2-3, with TRBD2 identical over 13 bases. This CDR3 spans 16 amino acids. Losses at the gene ends were 4 bases for V and 4 bases for J; bases not matched to a gene: 5. Looked up from germline, CDR1 is MNHNS and CDR2 is SASEGT. The CDR3 DNA sequence: TGTGCCAGCAGTGGAACCGGACTAGCGGGAGCAGATACGCAGTATTTT. It codes for CASSGTGLAGADTQYF.

This clone was observed a single time. The chain uses TRBV7-2 and TRBJ2-2, with TRBD2 matching over 7 bases. Germline V gives CDR1 SGHTA, CDR2 FQGNSA. CDR3 length equals 16 residues. V dropped 4 bases and J dropped 5; count of bases not matched to a gene: 10. The CDR3 sequence is CASSSSVGSGTGELFF. The CDR3 DNA sequence: TGTGCCAGCAGCTCGTCGGTCGGTAGCGGGACCGGGGAGCTGTTTTTT.

The rearrangement joins TRBV30 to TRBJ2-7; D is ambiguous. In germline, CDR1 is GTSNPN, CDR2 SVGIG (reference sequence). The germline V and J ends were trimmed by 4 bases and 5 bases, with 12 bases remaining between them. The CDR3 length is 12 residues. CDR3 in DNA: TGTGCCTGGACTTCTCAAAGCCACGAGCAGTACTTC. It yields the protein CAWTSQSHEQYF.

The V and J genes are TRBV18 and TRBJ1-1; 7 nucleotides line up with TRBD1. From germline, CDR1 is KGHSH and CDR2 LQKENI. V lost 5 bases to trimming and J lost 1 base; unmatched junction nucleotides: 4. The CDR3 extends over 14 amino acids. CDR3 sequence (DNA): TGTGCCAGCTCAATCGGACAGGAGAACACTGAAGCTTTCTTT. As protein: CASSIGQENTEAFF.

The chain has TRBV7-9 and TRBJ2-3; tentative D call: TRBD2 (5 bases). CDR3 length equals 18 residues. V lost 1 base to trimming and J lost 0 bases, with 17 bases between them. The germline gives CDR1 SEHNR, CDR2 FQNEAQ (reference sequence). CDR3 protein: CASSLVFRRVPSTDTQYF. For the CDR3, the DNA is TGTGCCAGCAGCTTAGTGTTTCGGCGGGTACCTAGCACAGATACGCAGTATTTT.

This chain links TRBV28 with TRBJ1-2, with TRBD1 as a possible D gene (6 bases). The ends were cut back, 2 bases at V and 7 bases at J, with 17 bases in the middle. The CDR3 has 15 residues. Germline V gene data show CDR1 as MDHEN and CDR2 as SYDVKM. CDR3 sequence: CASSLHETGLFGYTF. The CDR3 nucleotides read TGTGCCAGCAGTTTACATGAAACAGGGCTTTTTGGCTACACCTTC.

The CDR3 is CASRWAAGSGNTIYF. The CDR3 bases are TGTGCCAGCAGGTGGGCAGCCGGCTCTGGAAACACCATATATTTT. This sequence joins TRBV6-1 and TRBJ1-3; unclear D gene. Germline V gives CDR1 MNHNS, CDR2 SASEGT. The CDR3 has 15 residues. V was clipped by 6 bases and J by 0 bases, with 12 bases between them.

The chain is built from TRBV28 and TRBJ2-7; 15 bases fit TRBD2. With V trimmed by 8 bases and J by 3 bases, 5 bases remained unmatched. The V gene's germline CDR1 is MDHEN and CDR2 SYDVKM. CDR3 length: 15 residues. The CDR3 protein is CASFRTSGRVYEQYF. The CDR3 nucleotides are TGTGCCAGCTTTCGGACTAGCGGGAGGGTCTACGAGCAGTACTTC.

The chain couples TRBV27 to TRBJ1-1, with 8 positions matching TRBD1. V shed 2 bases, J shed 0 bases, and the junction held 8 bases outside the gene matches. The CDR3 totals 17 residues. CDR1 and CDR2 from the germline V gene are MNHEY and SMNVEV (reference sequence). The CDR3 region is CASSLRRTGTLNTEAFF. CDR3 DNA: TGTGCCAGCAGTTTACGTAGGACAGGGACATTGAACACTGAAGCTTTCTTT.